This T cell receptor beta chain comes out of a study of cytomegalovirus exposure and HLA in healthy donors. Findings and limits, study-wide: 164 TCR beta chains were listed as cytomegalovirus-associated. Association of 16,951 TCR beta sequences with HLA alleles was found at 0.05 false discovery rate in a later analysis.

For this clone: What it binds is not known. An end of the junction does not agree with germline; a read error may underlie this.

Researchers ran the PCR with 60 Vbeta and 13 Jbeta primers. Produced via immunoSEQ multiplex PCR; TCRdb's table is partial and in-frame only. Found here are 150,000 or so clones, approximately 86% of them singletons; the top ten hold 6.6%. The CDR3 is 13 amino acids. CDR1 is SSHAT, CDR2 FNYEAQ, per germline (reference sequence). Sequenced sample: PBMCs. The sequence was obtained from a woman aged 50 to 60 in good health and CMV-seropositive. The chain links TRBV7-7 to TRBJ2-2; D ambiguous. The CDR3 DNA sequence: TGTGCTAGCAGCTTAGATGCGACCGGGGAGCTGTTTTTT. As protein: CASSLDATGELFF.